Listed below are T cell receptor beta chains from one sample, sequenced in a study of cytomegalovirus exposure and HLA in healthy donors. The protocol was immunoSEQ multiplex PCR, while the TCRdb copy is restricted to in-frame clones and leaves out a portion. The sample has over 110,000 clones; more than 75% are singletons. The sequenced material came from PBMCs. The receptors shown here come from a woman aged 40-49 years in good health and CMV-seropositive. Both conserved end residues are part of each CDR3. A D gene is named only where the DNA matches it firmly. Clone sizes are given selectively: once, few, many, or a class where the clone is expanded.

TGTGCCAGCAGCCCCGTCGGACAGGGGACTAGCACAGATACGCAGTATTTT CASSPVGQGTSTDTQYF . TRBJ2-3 TRBV4-2 TRBD1
TGTGCCAGCAGCCAGTCAGCGGGGGAGGGGCAAGAGACCCAGTACTTC CASSQSAGEGQETQYF . TRBJ2-5 TRBV4-2 TRBD2
TGTGCCAGCAGTGCTTCAGGGGGCCATGCTCAGCCCCAGCATTTT CASSASGGHAQPQHF . TRBJ1-5 TRBV6-1 TRBD1
TGTGCCAGCAGTTTCCGGACAGGGTTCGCACAGCCCCAGCATTTT CASSFRTGFAQPQHF . TRBJ1-5 TRBV28 TRBD1
TGTGCCAGCAGCCGTGCGCAGGGCGAAGCTTTCTTT CASSRAQGEAFF . TRBJ1-1 TRBV11-3 .
TGTGCCAGTACCCCTGGGTTTCAGGGGCGGGACACCGGGGAGCTGTTTTTT CASTPGFQGRDTGELFF few TRBJ2-2 TRBV19 .
TGTGCCAGCAGCTCGGGACAGGGGAGCACTGAAGCTTTCTTT CASSSGQGSTEAFF . TRBJ1-1 TRBV7-9 TRBD1
TGTGCCAGCAGTTCTCTATACGAGCAGTACTTC CASSSLYEQYF . TRBJ2-7 TRBV28 .
TGTGCCAGCAGCTGGGACAAAACCTACGAGCAGTACTTC CASSWDKTYEQYF . TRBJ2-7 TRBV27 .
TGCGCCAGCAGCTTGCTAGGGGGGGCTGCCTACAATGAGCAGTTCTTC CASSLLGGAAYNEQFF . TRBJ2-1 TRBV5-1 .
TGTGCCACAGCATACGGGGAGACCCAGTACTTC CATAYGETQYF . TRBJ2-5 TRBV2 .
TGTGCCAGCAATTTAGACGGGGAGAACACTGAAGCTTTCTTT CASNLDGENTEAFF . TRBJ1-1 TRBV6-6 .
TGTGCCATCAGTGAGAGGGGTGCGACAGGCGGGCAGTACTTC CAISERGATGGQYF once TRBJ2-7 TRBV10-3 .
TGTGCCAGCAGTTTACTCGCGGGAGACTCGGTTTACGAGCAGTACTTC CASSLLAGDSVYEQYF . TRBJ2-7 TRBV27 TRBD2
TGCGCCAGCAGCCCCCCAGGGGATACGCAGTATTTT CASSPPGDTQYF . TRBJ2-3 TRBV5-1 .
TGCGCCAGCAGCTTGGCCGCGGGAGTTGGCACAGATACGCAGTATTTT CASSLAAGVGTDTQYF . TRBJ2-3 TRBV5-1 TRBD2
TGTGCCAGCAGCTCCCCGAGGACAGGGGAGGGCTACACCTTC CASSSPRTGEGYTF . TRBJ1-2 TRBV11-1 TRBD1
TGCAGCGTGGATGGGACTAGCGGGACGGGAGGAGATACGCAGTATTTT CSVDGTSGTGGDTQYF . TRBJ2-3 TRBV29-1 TRBD2
TGCAGCGCCTGGGGGCAGCCGAACACTGAAGCTTTCTTT CSAWGQPNTEAFF . TRBJ1-1 TRBV29-1 .
TGCGCCAGCAGCTTGGGTGGACAGGGGACCGATCTTCACTTC CASSLGGQGTDLHF . TRBJ2-5 TRBV5-1 TRBD1
TGTGCCAGCAGCTTGGTGCCCGGGTCCTACGAGCAGTACTTC CASSLVPGSYEQYF . TRBJ2-7 TRBV6-5 .
TGTGCCAGCAGTTTAGGGACAGGGTGGACCTACGAGCAGTACTTC CASSLGTGWTYEQYF . TRBJ2-7 TRBV27 TRBD1
TGCGCCAGCAGATGGACTAGCGGGAGGGCCTCCTACAATGAGCAGTTCTTC CASRWTSGRASYNEQFF . TRBJ2-1 TRBV5-1 TRBD2
TGTGCCAGCAGCCAAGAGGAGGGGGCAGTTCAGCCCCAGCATTTT CASSQEEGAVQPQHF few TRBJ1-5 TRBV7-2 TRBD1
TGTGCCAGCAGTGATAGGGGCGGTGGAAACTATGGCTACACCTTC CASSDRGGGNYGYTF . TRBJ1-2 TRBV2 .
TGTGCCAGCAGCTTACACAGCCTAGCGAGGACAGAGACCCAGTACTTC CASSLHSLARTETQYF . TRBJ2-5 TRBV11-2 .